These 6 T cell receptor beta chains share one sample of origin, sequenced in a study of cytomegalovirus exposure and HLA in healthy donors. The primer mix had 60 Vbeta and 13 Jbeta primers. Method: immunoSEQ multiplex PCR; TCRdb's copy keeps in-frame clones and lacks some. Of some 200,000 clones listed, about 80% are singletons. Specimen: PBMCs. These receptors were collected from a boy younger than 18 in good health and CMV-seronegative.

This clone was picked up a small number of times. This sequence joins TRBV25-1 and TRBJ2-5; possible D gene TRBD1, 5 bases. The germline gives CDR1 MGHDK, CDR2 SYGVNS. There are 14 residues in the CDR3. Deletions cut 4 bases from V and 0 bases from J, with 9 bases between. This CDR3 is CASSGRQHQETQYF. In DNA form, the CDR3 reads TGTGCCAGCAGTGGTAGACAGCACCAAGAGACCCAGTACTTC.

This clone came up a few times. The J gene is TRBJ2-5, the V gene TRBV30; possible D gene TRBD1, 5 bases. The ends were cut back, 5 bases at V and 4 bases at J, with 17 bases in the middle. From germline, CDR1 is GTSNPN and CDR2 SVGIG (reference sequence). CDR3 size: 14 residues. Here the CDR3 reads CAWAVGGARETQYF. CDR3 in DNA: TGTGCCTGGGCTGTGGGTGGGGCACGAGAGACCCAGTACTTC. The complete variable domain, with remaining parts taken from reference TRBV30 and TRBJ2-5, reads SQTIHQWPATLVQPVGSPLSLECTVEGTSNPNLYWYRQAAGRGLQLLFYSVGIGQISSEVPQNLSASRPQDRQFILSSKKLLLSDSGFYLCAWAVGGARETQYFGPGTRLLVL.

The rearrangement uses TRBV2 and TRBJ2-1; TRBD2 matches at 10 bases. The CDR3 covers 18 residues. The germline CDR1 and CDR2 sequences are SNHLY and FYNNEI. Unmatched junction bases numbered 12, after V lost 7 bases and J lost 0 bases. CDR3 DNA: TGTGCCAGCAAAGCACTAGCGGGGTCCGAAAGCTCCTACAATGAGCAGTTCTTC. Protein: CASKALAGSESSYNEQFF.

For this clone: In the same sample, other DNA sequences code for this CDR3. This rearrangement joins TRBV5-4 to TRBJ1-2; a possible D gene is TRBD1 (6 bases). Germline CDR1 is SGHNT and CDR2 is YYREEE (reference sequence). Trimming took off 0 bases at V and 4 bases at J, with 10 bases between the two ends. The CDR3 consists of 14 residues. The CDR3 DNA reads TGTGCCAGCAGCTTGGACAGGGCCATCTATGGCTACACCTTC. Translated: CASSLDRAIYGYTF.

This clone was recorded a few times. V gene TRBV5-1 combines with J gene TRBJ1-4; D is unclear. Germline loops: CDR1 SGHRS, CDR2 YFSETQ. The CDR3 spans 13 residues. V lost 5 bases and J 6 bases, leaving 11 bases between the germline ends. The CDR3 here is CASSTGNHEKLFF. For the CDR3, the DNA is TGCGCCAGCAGTACGGGGAATCATGAAAAACTGTTTTTT.

The rearrangement joins TRBV10-3 to TRBJ1-1; D may be TRBD1 (5 bases). The ends were cut back, 0 bases at V and 10 bases at J, with 9 bases in the middle. The CDR3 consists of 12 residues. Germline CDR1 reads ENHRY; CDR2 reads SYGVKD. As DNA, the CDR3 is TGTGCCATCAGTGAGTCGAAAGGGGCAGCTTTCTTT. This encodes CAISESKGAAFF.